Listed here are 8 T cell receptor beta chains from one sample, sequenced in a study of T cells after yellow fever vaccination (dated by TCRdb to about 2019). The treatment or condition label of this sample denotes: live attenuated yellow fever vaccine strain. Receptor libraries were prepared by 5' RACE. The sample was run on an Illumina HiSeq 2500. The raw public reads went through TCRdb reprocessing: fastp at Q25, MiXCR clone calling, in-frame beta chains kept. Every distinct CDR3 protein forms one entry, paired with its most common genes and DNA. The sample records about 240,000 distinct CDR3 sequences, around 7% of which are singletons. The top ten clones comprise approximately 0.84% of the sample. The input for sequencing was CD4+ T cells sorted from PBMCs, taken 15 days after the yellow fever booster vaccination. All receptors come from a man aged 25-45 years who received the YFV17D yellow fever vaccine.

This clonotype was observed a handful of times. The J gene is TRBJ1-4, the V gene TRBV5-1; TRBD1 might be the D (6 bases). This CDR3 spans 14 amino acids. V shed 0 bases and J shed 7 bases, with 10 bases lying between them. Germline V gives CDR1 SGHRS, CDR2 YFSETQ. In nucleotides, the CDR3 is TGCGCCAGCAGCTTGGGCAGGGGCCCTGAAAAACTGTTTTTT. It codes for CASSLGRGPEKLFF.

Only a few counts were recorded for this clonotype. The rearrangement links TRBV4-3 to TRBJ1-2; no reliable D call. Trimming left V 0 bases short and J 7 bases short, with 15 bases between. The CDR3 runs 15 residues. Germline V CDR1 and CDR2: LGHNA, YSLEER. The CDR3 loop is CASSQEPEGIGGYTF. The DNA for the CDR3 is TGCGCCAGCAGCCAAGAACCTGAAGGGATTGGTGGCTACACCTTC.

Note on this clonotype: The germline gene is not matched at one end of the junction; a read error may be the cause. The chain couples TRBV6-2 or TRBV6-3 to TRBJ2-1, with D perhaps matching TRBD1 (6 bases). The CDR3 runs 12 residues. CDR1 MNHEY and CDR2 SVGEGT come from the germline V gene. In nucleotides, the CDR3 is TGTGCCACGACTCAGGGGTCAGGTCCGACCCACTTC. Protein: CATTQGSGPTHF.

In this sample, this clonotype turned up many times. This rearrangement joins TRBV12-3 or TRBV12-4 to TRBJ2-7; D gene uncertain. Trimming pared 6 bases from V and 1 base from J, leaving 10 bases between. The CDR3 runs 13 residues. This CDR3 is CASRRTDSYEQYF. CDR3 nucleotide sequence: TGTGCCAGCAGACGCACCGATTCCTACGAGCAGTACTTC.

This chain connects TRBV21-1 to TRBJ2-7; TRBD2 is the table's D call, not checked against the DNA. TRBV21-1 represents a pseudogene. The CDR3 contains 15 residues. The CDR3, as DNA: TGTGCCAGCAGCGAAGGAAGCGGGCCTCCCTACGAGCAGTACTTC. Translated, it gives CASSEGSGPPYEQYF.

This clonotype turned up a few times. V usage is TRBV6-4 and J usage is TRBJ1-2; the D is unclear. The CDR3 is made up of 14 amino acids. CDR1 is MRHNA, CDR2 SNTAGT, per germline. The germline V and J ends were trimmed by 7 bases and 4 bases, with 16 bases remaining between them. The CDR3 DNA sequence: TGTGCCAGCACCCCCGAGGCGGGGAGCTATGGCTACACCTTC. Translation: CASTPEAGSYGYTF.

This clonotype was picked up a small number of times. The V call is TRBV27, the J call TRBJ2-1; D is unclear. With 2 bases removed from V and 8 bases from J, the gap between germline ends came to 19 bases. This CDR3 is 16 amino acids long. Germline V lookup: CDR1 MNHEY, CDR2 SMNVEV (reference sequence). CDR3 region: CASSLVPLSWGYEQFF. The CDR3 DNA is TGTGCCAGCAGTTTAGTCCCCCTTTCTTGGGGTTATGAGCAGTTCTTC.

The CDR3 DNA reads as TGCAGTGCTAGAGTAGCGGGAGAAGAGACCCAGTACTTC. Residues: CSARVAGEETQYF. The gene calls are TRBV20-1 and TRBJ2-5, with 9 bases that match TRBD2. With 1 base clipped from V and 3 bases from J, the junction kept 0 bases outside the gene matches. The CDR3 totals 13 residues. Germline assignment: CDR1 DFQATT and CDR2 SNEGSKA (reference sequence).